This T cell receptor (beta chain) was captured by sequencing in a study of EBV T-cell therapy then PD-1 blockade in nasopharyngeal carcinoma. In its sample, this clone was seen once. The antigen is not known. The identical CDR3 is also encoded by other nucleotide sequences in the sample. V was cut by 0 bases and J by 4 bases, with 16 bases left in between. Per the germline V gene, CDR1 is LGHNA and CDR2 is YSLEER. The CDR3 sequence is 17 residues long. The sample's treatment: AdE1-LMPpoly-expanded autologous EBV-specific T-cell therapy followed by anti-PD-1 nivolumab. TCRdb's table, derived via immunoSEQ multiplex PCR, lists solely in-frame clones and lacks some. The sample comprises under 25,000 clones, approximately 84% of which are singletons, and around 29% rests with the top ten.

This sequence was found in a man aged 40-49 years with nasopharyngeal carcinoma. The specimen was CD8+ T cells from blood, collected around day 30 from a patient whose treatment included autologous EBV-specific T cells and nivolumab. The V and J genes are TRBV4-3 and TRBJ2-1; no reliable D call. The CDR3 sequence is CASSQEWLRVTYNEQFF. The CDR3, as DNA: TGCGCCAGCAGCCAAGAATGGTTAAGGGTTACTTACAATGAGCAGTTCTTC.